This T cell receptor beta chain was identified in a study of blood T cells in healthy people across ages. The second PCR ran roughly 7 to 11 cycles with a sample-barcoded 5' primer and J-beta primers. TCRdb reprocessed the 5' RACE reads via MiXCR and lists one record per CDR3 protein. This table has about 780,000 distinct CDR3 sequences, around half appearing once. This clonotype was picked up a small number of times. Sequencing was done on a sample of blood. This receptor was identified in a man older than 75 in good health.

The CDR3, as DNA: TGCGCCAGCAGCACCGGAGGGGGACCAGATACGCAGTATTTT. The encoded protein is CASSTGGGPDTQYF. The chain is built from TRBV5-1 and TRBJ2-3; D assignment may be TRBD1 or TRBD2 (6 bases each). The V and J ends lost 4 bases and 4 bases respectively, with 13 bases between them. The CDR3 sequence is 14 residues long. Germline V CDR1 and CDR2: SGHRS, YFSETQ. Using reference TRBV5-1 and TRBJ2-3 for the parts outside the CDR3, the full variable domain is KAGVTQTPRYLIKTRGQQVTLSCSPISGHRSVSWYQQTPGQGLQFLFEYFSETQRNKGNFPGRFSGRQFSNSRSEMNVSTLELGDSALYLCASSTGGGPDTQYFGPGTRLTVL.